The 29 T cell receptor beta chains given below trace back to one sample, sequenced in a study of blood T cell repertoires in COVID-19. TCRdb keeps only in-frame clones here, not all; method: immunoSEQ multiplex PCR. This table holds 95,000 to 120,000 clones, about 84% found once. Sequencing was performed on peripheral blood. These receptors originate from a man in his fifties or sixties with acute or convalescent COVID-19.

Sample share makes this clone medium-sized. In the same sample, other DNA sequences code for this CDR3. The gene calls are TRBV4-1 and TRBJ1-6; TRBD1 agrees at 9 bases. V lost 0 bases and J lost 9; bases outside the gene matches: 6. CDR1 MGHRA and CDR2 YSYEKL come from the germline V gene. The CDR3 is made up of 16 amino acids. This chain's CDR3 is CASSQDWDRAGSPLHF. In DNA form, the CDR3 reads TGCGCCAGCAGCCAAGATTGGGACAGGGCAGGTTCACCCCTCCACTTT.

The rearrangement links TRBV5-4 to TRBJ2-3; a weak D match, TRBD1 (6 bases). The CDR3 extends over 15 amino acids. From germline, CDR1 is SGHNT and CDR2 YYREEE (reference sequence). Trimming cost V 0 bases and J 4 bases, with 12 bases left between them. This CDR3 is CASSLARGRADTQYF. The CDR3 coding sequence is TGTGCCAGCAGCTTGGCGAGGGGGAGAGCAGATACGCAGTATTTT.

This rearrangement joins TRBV5-1 to TRBJ2-1; TRBD1 matches at 9 bases. The germline gives CDR1 SGHRS, CDR2 YFSETQ. This CDR3 has 15 amino acids. With V trimmed by 4 bases and J by 6 bases, 8 bases remained unmatched. CDR3 protein: CASSPGQGYFNEQFF. The CDR3, as DNA: TGCGCCAGCAGCCCTGGACAGGGGTATTTCAATGAGCAGTTCTTC.

The chain carries TRBV7-9 and TRBJ2-7; 7 bases line up with TRBD1. Germline values: CDR1 SEHNR, CDR2 FQNEAQ (reference sequence). This CDR3 spans 13 amino acids. Trimming at V came to 5 bases and at J to 4 bases, leaving 5 bases not matched to a gene. The CDR3 sequence is CASSMGTVYEQYF. CDR3 in DNA: TGTGCCAGCAGCATGGGGACAGTTTACGAGCAGTACTTC.

J is TRBJ2-1 and V is TRBV9; tentatively, D is TRBD2 (5 bases). The germline V gene encodes CDR1 SGDLS and CDR2 YYNGEE. The V end lost 4 bases, the J end lost 7 bases, and 12 bases lay between the germline ends. This CDR3 contains 13 residues. DNA for the CDR3: TGTGCCAGCAGCTCTATTTGGACTAATGAGCAGTTCTTC. It yields the protein CASSSIWTNEQFF. Full variable domain (rest looked up from reference TRBV9 and TRBJ2-1): DSGVTQTPKHLITATGQRVTLRCSPRSGDLSVYWYQQSLDQGLQFLIQYYNGEERAKGNILERFSAQQFPDLHSELNLSSLELGDSALYFCASSSIWTNEQFFGPGTRLTVL.

This clone has a single count. CDR3 in amino acids: CASSVGNRVSNYGYTF. Here the CDR3 DNA reads TGTGCCAGCAGCGTAGGAAATAGAGTGTCTAACTATGGCTACACCTTC. The J gene is TRBJ1-2, the V gene TRBV9, with D uncertain. The CDR3 consists of 16 residues. V shed 0 bases and J shed 0 bases, with 12 bases lying between them. Germline CDR1 and CDR2: SGDLS and YYNGEE. Variable domain in full (rest from reference TRBV9 and TRBJ1-2): DSGVTQTPKHLITATGQRVTLRCSPRSGDLSVYWYQQSLDQGLQFLIQYYNGEERAKGNILERFSAQQFPDLHSELNLSSLELGDSALYFCASSVGNRVSNYGYTFGSGTRLTVV.

This sequence joins TRBV5-8 and TRBJ1-6; the D is unclear. The germline V gene has CDR1 SGHTS and CDR2 YDEGEE. V was shortened by 5 bases and J by 4 bases, with 10 bases between the two germline ends. This CDR3 region has 14 residues. CDR3 sequence reads: CASRRENYNSPLHF. CDR3 DNA sequence: TGTGCCAGCAGAAGGGAGAATTATAATTCACCCCTCCACTTT. Based on the CDR3 plus reference TRBV5-8 and TRBJ1-6, the full variable domain is EAGVTQSPTHLIKTRGQQATLRCSPISGHTSVYWYQQALGLGLQFLLWYDEGEERNRGNFPPRFSGRQFPNYSSELNVNALELEDSALYLCASRRENYNSPLHFGNGTRLTVT.

The rearrangement links TRBV9 to TRBJ1-2; D is ambiguous. This CDR3 is 14 amino acids long. Germline assignment: CDR1 SGDLS and CDR2 YYNGEE. V was cut by 0 bases and J by 2 bases, with 8 bases left in between. For the CDR3, the DNA is TGTGCCAGCAGCGTAGGGCCACAGAACTATGGCTACACCTTC. Protein: CASSVGPQNYGYTF.

This clone was counted only a few times. J is TRBJ2-1 and V is TRBV12-5; no definite D call. This CDR3 has 15 amino acids. The V gene's germline CDR1 is LGHNT and CDR2 FRNRAP. Deletions cut 0 bases from V and 6 bases from J, with 12 bases between. The CDR3 DNA sequence: TGTGCTAGTGGTTTGGTACGGTTTTTAATCAATGAGCAGTTCTTC. Protein product: CASGLVRFLINEQFF.

The genes are TRBV14 and TRBJ2-2; 7 bases line up with TRBD1. The V and J ends lost 8 bases and 5 bases, in that order; junction bases with no gene match: 8. The germline CDR1 and CDR2 sequences are SGHDN and FVKESK. The CDR3 totals 14 residues. The CDR3 bases are TGTGCCAGCCACCGAGGGGGCAAGACCGGGGAGCTGTTTTTT. It translates to CASHRGGKTGELFF.

This clone has only one observation. This sequence joins TRBV5-5 and TRBJ2-3; D is perhaps TRBD1 (6 bases). V lost 4 bases, J lost 9 bases, and 18 bases lay in between. This CDR3 spans 14 amino acids. The germline gives CDR1 SGHKS, CDR2 YYEKEE (reference sequence). CDR3 nucleotides: TGTGCCAGCAGCGCGAGGACAGCTACTAAGACGCAGTATTTT. As protein: CASSARTATKTQYF.

This clone occurred a few times. The rearrangement uses TRBV5-5 and TRBJ1-4; TRBD1 might be the D (5 bases). The V gene's germline CDR1 is SGHKS and CDR2 YYEKEE (reference sequence). CDR3 length: 15 amino acids. With 1 base removed from V and 8 bases from J, the gap between germline ends came to 15 bases. The CDR3 DNA follows: TGTGCCAGCAGCTTGTCCGGGACTAGAGGGGAAAAACTGTTTTTT. It specifies CASSLSGTRGEKLFF.

V is TRBV5-1 and J is TRBJ1-5, with 9 bases matching TRBD1. V lost 3 bases, J lost 7 bases, and 5 bases stayed unmatched. Per germline, CDR1 SGHRS and CDR2 YFSETQ. This CDR3 is built from 14 residues. The CDR3 DNA sequence: TGCGCCAGCAGCTCCGGGACAGGGAAGCAGCCCCAGCATTTT. Protein: CASSSGTGKQPQHF.

The J gene is TRBJ1-2, the V gene TRBV5-6, with D possibly being TRBD1 (6 bases). The CDR3 runs 13 residues. Germline loops: CDR1 SGHDT, CDR2 YYEEEE. V lost 5 bases and J lost 3, with 11 bases in between. CDR3 sequence reads: CASRADRYYGYTF. Here the CDR3 DNA reads TGTGCCAGCAGAGCGGACAGATACTATGGCTACACCTTC.

The chain has TRBV28 and TRBJ1-6, with 10 bases matching TRBD1. The CDR3 sequence is 15 residues long. The J segment lost 6 bases and the V segment lost 5 bases, leaving 4 bases of the junction unmatched. The V gene's germline CDR1 is MDHEN and CDR2 SYDVKM. Written as DNA, the CDR3 is TGTGCCAGCAGTCCCCGGGACAGGGGTAATTCACCCCTCCACTTT. Amino acids: CASSPRDRGNSPLHF.

The chain couples TRBV5-4 to TRBJ2-1, with 12 nucleotides matching TRBD1. In germline, CDR1 is SGHNT, CDR2 YYREEE (reference sequence). Losses at the gene ends were 3 bases for V and 0 bases for J; bases not matched to a gene: 4. The CDR3 is 17 amino acids. The CDR3 loop is CASSSGQGASSYNEQFF. The DNA of the CDR3 is TGTGCCAGCAGCTCGGGACAGGGGGCCTCCTCCTACAATGAGCAGTTCTTC.

The chain's CDR3 is CASSSPSGGNGELFF. The CDR3 coding sequence is TGCGCCAGCAGCAGTCCTAGCGGGGGGAACGGGGAGCTGTTTTTT. The chain is built from TRBV5-1 and TRBJ2-2; 11 bases are shared with TRBD2. V shed 4 bases, J shed 7 bases, and the junction held 6 bases outside the gene matches. CDR3 length: 15 amino acids. Per the germline V gene, CDR1 is SGHRS and CDR2 is YFSETQ.

The rearrangement joins TRBV7-8 to TRBJ1-1; no firm D call. This CDR3 contains 11 residues. Trimming removed 7 bases at V and 11 bases at J, with 14 bases between. Germline V gene lookup returns CDR1 SGHVS and CDR2 FQNEAQ. CDR3 DNA sequence: TGTGCCAGCACATGGGGAGTCTTGGCTTTCTTT. As protein: CASTWGVLAFF.

The chain has TRBV10-2 and TRBJ1-1, with a weak D call TRBD1 (6 bases). Germline V gene sequence: CDR1 WSHSY, CDR2 SAAADI. Trimming shortened V by 2 bases and J by 5 bases, and 9 bases separated the two germline ends. The CDR3 length is 13 residues. The CDR3 spells CASSEHGQTEAFF. In DNA form, the CDR3 reads TGCGCCAGCAGTGAGCATGGACAGACTGAAGCTTTCTTT.

The chain couples TRBV3-1 (or the pseudogene TRBV3-2) to TRBJ2-1; D is unclear. The germline V gene has CDR1 LGHDT and CDR2 YNNKEL (reference sequence). The CDR3 consists of 12 residues. The V end was cut by 6 bases, the J end by 6 bases, with 9 bases between. CDR3 bases: TGTGCCAGCAGTCAATTCAGCAATGAGCAGTTCTTC. Amino acid sequence: CASSQFSNEQFF.

This clone was seen a single time. The rearrangement uses TRBV2 and TRBJ1-5; no reliable D call. Trimming took off 1 base at V and 1 base at J, with 8 bases between the two ends. Germline loops: CDR1 SNHLY, CDR2 FYNNEI. The CDR3 extends over 15 amino acids. CDR3 nucleotide sequence: TGTGCCAGCAGTGAAGTCCAGGCCAGCAATCAGCCCCAGCATTTT. Residues: CASSEVQASNQPQHF. Variable domain in full (rest from reference TRBV2 and TRBJ1-5): EPEVTQTPSHQVTQMGQEVILRCVPISNHLYFYWYRQILGQKVEFLVSFYNNEISEKSEIFDDQFSVERPDGSNFTLKIRSTKLEDSAMYFCASSEVQASNQPQHFGDGTRLSIL.

The V gene is TRBV11-3, the J gene TRBJ1-2; D unclear. In germline, CDR1 is SGHNT, CDR2 YENEEA. Trimming took off 3 bases at V and 4 bases at J, with 12 bases between the two ends. The CDR3 length is 14 residues. The CDR3 loop reads CASSFPGLSYGYTF. For the CDR3, the DNA is TGTGCCAGCAGCTTCCCCGGACTATCCTATGGCTACACCTTC. The complete variable domain, with remaining parts taken from reference TRBV11-3 and TRBJ1-2, reads EAGVVQSPRYKIIEKKQPVAFWCNPISGHNTLYWYLQNLGQGPELLIRYENEEAVDDSQLPKDRFSAERLKGVDSTLKIQPAELGDSAVYLCASSFPGLSYGYTFGSGTRLTVV.

This clone was detected a few times. The chain uses TRBV2 and TRBJ1-3; D is undetermined. The CDR3 totals 16 residues. V was cut by 2 bases and J by 0 bases, with 11 bases left in between. CDR1 and CDR2 from the germline V gene are SNHLY and FYNNEI. Here the CDR3 reads CASSEWKGSSGNTIYF. The DNA for the CDR3 is TGTGCCAGCAGTGAATGGAAAGGGAGCTCTGGAAACACCATATATTTT.

The V call is TRBV25-1, the J call TRBJ2-2, with a weak D call TRBD2 (5 bases). The V gene's germline CDR1 is MGHDK and CDR2 SYGVNS. CDR3 length: 14 amino acids. With 8 bases removed from V and 5 bases from J, the gap between germline ends came to 15 bases. The CDR3 region is CASGSPLGTGELFF. CDR3 in DNA: TGTGCCAGCGGGAGCCCCTTAGGTACCGGGGAGCTGTTTTTT.

As for this clone: Other nucleotide sequences from this sample produce the same CDR3. The V and J genes are TRBV9 and TRBJ1-3, with D unresolved. The germline gives CDR1 SGDLS, CDR2 YYNGEE. The CDR3 length is 14 residues. V gave up 2 bases and J gave up 0 bases, with 6 bases separating them. The CDR3 nucleotides read TGTGCCAGCAGCGTCTCGGGCTCTGGAAACACCATATATTTT. Encoded protein: CASSVSGSGNTIYF.

This clone appeared a single time. This chain links TRBV7-3 with TRBJ2-2, with a tentative D call TRBD2 (6 bases). Deletions cut 2 bases from V and 0 bases from J, with 16 bases between. The CDR3 extends over 18 amino acids. The V gene's germline CDR1 is SGHTA and CDR2 FQGTGA. CDR3 nucleotide sequence: TGTGCCAGCAGCTTACACCAAGCGGGTCCTACGAACACCGGGGAGCTGTTTTTT. Translation gives CASSLHQAGPTNTGELFF.

This chain uses TRBV3-1 (or the pseudogene TRBV3-2) with TRBJ2-5; D might be TRBD1 (5 bases). CDR3 length equals 15 residues. Germline V gives CDR1 LGHDT, CDR2 YNNKEL (reference sequence). Trimming pared 2 bases from V and 5 bases from J, leaving 15 bases between. CDR3 residues: CASSQRGKSSETQYF. CDR3 nucleotide sequence: TGTGCCAGCAGCCAAAGGGGAAAGTCGTCCGAGACCCAGTACTTC.

This clone was seen only a few times. The V call is TRBV1, the J call TRBJ1-2; TRBD1, the table's D call, was not compared with the DNA. TRBV1 is designated a pseudogene. The CDR3 covers 14 residues. The CDR3 spells CTSSCRDRVGGYTF. CDR3 DNA: TGCACCAGCAGCTGCCGGGACAGGGTGGGTGGCTACACCTTC.

The V and J genes are TRBV2 and TRBJ1-2, with D possibly matching TRBD1 (6 bases). The V end was cut by 4 bases, the J end by 8 bases, with 14 bases between. Germline loops: CDR1 SNHLY, CDR2 FYNNEI. CDR3 length: 13 amino acids. Here the CDR3 DNA reads TGTGCCAGCAGTGTACCCAGGGGCCAGGGCTACACCTTC. It is translated as CASSVPRGQGYTF.